The TCR beta chain under discussion was sequenced for a study of spatial heterogeneity in lung cancer (dated by TCRdb to the late 2010s). Background on the whole study: More beta-chain than alpha-chain transcripts were consistently detected, likely reflecting higher beta-chain transcript abundance. In the raw uncorrected reads, each unique combination of TCR and UMI appeared more than ten times on average. In non-small cell lung cancer, the study made a quantitative comparison of TCR alpha and beta repertoires among multiple tumor regions, matched nontumor lung and blood. The study linked features of the TCR repertoire to counts of nonsynonymous mutations, which were determined by whole-exome sequencing of tumor tissue. At surgery, 200 to 250 tumor regions, around 67 matched nontumor lung samples and 56 PBMC samples were TCR-sequenced for both alpha and beta chains.

CDR1 is given as MNHEY and CDR2 as SMNVEV, both from the germline V gene (reference sequence). Trimming costs V 6 bases and J 0 bases, and their ends lie 9 bases apart. The CDR3 sequence holds 13 residues, the cysteine and phenylalanine included. Here the CDR3 DNA is all that survives: 39 bases in frame from base 1. Libraries came from 5' RACE. The sequencing machine was a NextSeq 500. The TCR library protocol attached a unique molecular identifier to each TCR cDNA molecule to allow correction of PCR and sequencing errors. The study's processing was this. Decombinator tools were used for TCR identification, UMI-based error correction and CDR3 extraction. TCRs above a frequency of 2 per 1,000, corresponding to the top 1% of the tumor frequency distribution, were defined as expanded. Each repertoire was subsampled 100 times to 5,000 TCRs, after which Renyi diversity was computed with the R vegan package. To build CDR3 similarity networks, amino acid triplet string-kernel similarity was used, and CDR3s were connected when their pairwise similarity was above 0.82. TCRdb trimmed the raw reads at Q25, called clones with MiXCR and kept productive beta chains. Records with the same CDR3 protein are collapsed into one entry carrying the most frequent genes and DNA. The V and J calls here are based on TCRdb, not the publication. In this sample the table shows roughly 48,000 distinct CDR3 sequences, about 5.8% of which occur a single time. The ten largest clones capture around 10% of the sample.

Results and caveats for the whole study, not just this receptor: Ubiquitous expanded tumor TCRs were found in blood more often at tumor resection than at routine follow-up. Confirming at a functional level the hypothesis that regional TCRs recognize regional mutations was considered to require additional single-cell paired TCR alpha and beta sequencing.

This clonotype was recorded many times. No cognate antigen has been identified for it. No per-base quality is available; no much larger clone lies one base away. The sample's time point label is to be understood as: sample taken at primary tumor resection. Donors were 72 patients with early-stage, untreated non-small cell lung cancer from the lung TRACERx cohort. Whole RNA extracted from tumor and nontumor lung tissue, or from cryopreserved PBMC samples, was used for TCR sequencing without cell sorting. Only patients for whom sufficient RNA was available from at least two tumor regions were selected for TCR sequencing.

The TCR was taken from a male donor with early-stage non-small cell lung cancer. The V and J genes are TRBV27 and TRBJ2-7; the D gene is perhaps TRBD1 or TRBD2, as each covers 5 bases. The material was PBMCs, obtained at surgery. The encoded CDR3 is CASRSGSSYEQYF. The bases are TGTGCCAGCAGGTCAGGGAGCTCCTACGAGCAGTACTTC.